A single sample gave rise to the 25 T cell receptor beta chains below, sequenced in a study of CD8 T cells in ankylosing spondylitis (dated by TCRdb to about 2017). The protocol used for the library was 5' RACE. The instrument was an Illumina HiSeq 2500. The public reads were reanalyzed by TCRdb: fastp trimming at Q25, MiXCR alignment, in-frame beta chains only. Rows merge per CDR3 protein into single entries with the most common DNA and genes. The sample table shows about 200,000 distinct CDR3 sequences, and 10% to 15% are seen once. 16% of the sample comes from the top ten. The sample consisted of blood, either unsorted or a sorted T cell fraction (not recorded which). Every receptor here comes from a male donor with ankylosing spondylitis or in good health (not recorded which).

This clonotype was counted a few times. The chain joins TRBV10-1 to TRBJ2-2; D gene ambiguous. Germline assignment: CDR1 WNHNN and CDR2 SYGVQD (reference sequence). The CDR3 has 12 amino acids. Trimming left V 6 bases short and J 7 bases short, with 9 bases between. The CDR3 sequence is CASRSEDGELFF. CDR3 in DNA: TGCGCCAGCAGATCCGAGGACGGGGAGCTGTTTTTT.

V and J are TRBV19 and TRBJ1-2, with 9 bases lining up with TRBD1. Trimming at V came to 2 bases and at J to 2 bases, leaving 0 bases not matched to a gene. CDR1 and CDR2 from the germline V gene are LNHDA and SQIVND (reference sequence). The CDR3 is 14 residues long. CDR3 bases: TGTGCCAGTAGTATAACAGGGGGCAACTATGGCTACACCTTC. Its translation is CASSITGGNYGYTF.

The sample holds a few counts of this clonotype. The chain is built from TRBV5-1 and TRBJ2-7; 11 positions agree with TRBD1. Germline V CDR1 and CDR2: SGHRS, YFSETQ. This CDR3 has 15 residues. With V trimmed by 4 bases and J by 3 bases, 6 bases remained unmatched. CDR3 sequence (DNA): TGCGCCAGCAGCGCCACCGGGACAGGGGGCTACGAGCAGTACTTC. It codes for CASSATGTGGYEQYF. Filled out from reference TRBV5-1 and TRBJ2-7, the complete variable domain reads KAGVTQTPRYLIKTRGQQVTLSCSPISGHRSVSWYQQTPGQGLQFLFEYFSETQRNKGNFPGRFSGRQFSNSRSEMNVSTLELGDSALYLCASSATGTGGYEQYFGPGTRLTVT.

This chain connects TRBV27 to TRBJ1-6, with D perhaps TRBD1 (6 bases). V was trimmed by 10 bases and J by 0 bases, leaving 13 bases between them. CDR1 is MNHEY, CDR2 SMNVEV, per germline (reference sequence). The CDR3 has 15 residues. The CDR3 nucleotides are TGTGCCACCGGGACATTGAACTCCTATAATTCACCCCTCCACTTT. This encodes CATGTLNSYNSPLHF.

This chain connects TRBV19 to TRBJ2-1; no clear D. V was shortened by 4 bases and J by 7 bases, with 11 bases between the two germline ends. CDR3 length equals 13 residues. Germline lookup yields CDR1 LNHDA and CDR2 SQIVND (reference sequence). CDR3 DNA: TGTGCCAGTAGTACCAGTCCGGAGAATGAGCAGTTCTTC. Its protein product is CASSTSPENEQFF.

This clonotype has only a few counts. This chain links TRBV7-9 with TRBJ2-3; a weak D match, TRBD1 (5 bases). The V and J ends lost 5 bases and 6 bases respectively, with 12 bases between them. Looked up from germline, CDR1 is SEHNR and CDR2 is FQNEAQ (reference sequence). This CDR3 has 13 residues. In DNA form, the CDR3 reads TGTGCCAGCAGCCCTTGGACAACGGATACGCAGTATTTT. This translates into CASSPWTTDTQYF. Supplemented by reference TRBV7-9 and TRBJ2-3, the full variable domain reads DTGVSQNPRHKITKRGQNVTFRCDPISEHNRLYWYRQTLGQGPEFLTYFQNEAQLEKSRLLSDRFSAERPKGSFSTLEIQRTEQGDSAMYLCASSPWTTDTQYFGPGTRLTVL.

V usage is TRBV6-4 and J usage is TRBJ1-1; possibly TRBD1 for D (6 bases). Trimming pared 0 bases from V and 1 base from J, leaving 9 bases between. Germline CDR1 MRHNA, CDR2 SNTAGT. This CDR3 comprises 15 residues. The CDR3 sequence: CASSDSTGENTEAFF. CDR3 nucleotides: TGTGCCAGCAGTGACTCGACAGGAGAGAACACTGAAGCTTTCTTT.

The V and J genes are TRBV2 and TRBJ2-2, with D possibly being TRBD2 (7 bases). Trimming stripped 4 bases from V and 1 base from J, with 10 bases between. The CDR3 totals 15 residues. From germline, CDR1 is SNHLY and CDR2 FYNNEI. CDR3 DNA: TGTGCCAGCAGTGCGGGGGGCCTGAACACCGGGGAGCTGTTTTTT. Translating it yields CASSAGGLNTGELFF. The full variable domain, completed using reference TRBV2 and TRBJ2-2, is EPEVTQTPSHQVTQMGQEVILRCVPISNHLYFYWYRQILGQKVEFLVSFYNNEISEKSEIFDDQFSVERPDGSNFTLKIRSTKLEDSAMYFCASSAGGLNTGELFFGEGSRLTVL.

A few counts support this clonotype. This chain links TRBV27 with TRBJ2-7; maybe TRBD1 (5 bases). Trimming took off 4 bases at V and 1 base at J, with 11 bases between the two ends. Germline-derived CDR1 and CDR2 are MNHEY and SMNVEV (reference sequence). The CDR3 loop spans 14 amino acids. CDR3 region: CASSSAGLSYEQYF. Written as DNA, the CDR3 is TGTGCCAGCAGTTCAGCAGGGCTATCCTACGAGCAGTACTTC.

The genes are TRBV6-5 and TRBJ1-1; D remains ambiguous. With 2 bases removed from V and 2 bases from J, the gap between germline ends came to 9 bases. The CDR3 sequence is 14 residues long. CDR1 and CDR2 from the germline V gene are MNHEY and SVGAGI. The CDR3: CASSYVGSNTEAFF. The CDR3 nucleotides are TGTGCCAGCAGTTACGTCGGCAGCAACACTGAAGCTTTCTTT.

Only a few counts were recorded for this clonotype. The gene calls are TRBV4-1 and TRBJ2-3, with a possible D match to TRBD1 (5 bases). Trimming removed 2 bases from V and 6 bases from J, with 12 bases in between. The CDR3 is 14 residues long. Looked up from germline, CDR1 is MGHRA and CDR2 is YSYEKL. Here the CDR3 reads CASSQTGLRDTQYF. The CDR3, as DNA: TGCGCCAGCAGCCAAACAGGCCTCCGGGATACGCAGTATTTT.

This clonotype came up many times. The chain has TRBV20-1 and TRBJ2-3; D remains unclear. There are 14 residues in the CDR3. The germline V and J ends were trimmed by 0 bases and 1 base, with 8 bases remaining between them. Germline CDR1 reads DFQATT; CDR2 reads SNEGSKA (reference sequence). CDR3 loop: CSARDFQGTDTQYF. The CDR3 DNA reads TGCAGTGCTAGAGATTTTCAGGGCACAGATACGCAGTATTTT.

V gene TRBV4-1 combines with J gene TRBJ2-6; D gene ambiguous. This CDR3 has 14 residues. V gave up 6 bases and J gave up 0 bases, with 6 bases separating them. The germline V gene encodes CDR1 MGHRA and CDR2 YSYEKL. CDR3 in DNA: TGCGCCAGCAGAGGAGACTCTGGGGCCAACGTCCTGACTTTC. It encodes CASRGDSGANVLTF.

At least ten counts were recorded for this clonotype. The chain is built from TRBV7-9 and TRBJ1-2; D remains ambiguous. The CDR3 loop spans 14 amino acids. CDR1 and CDR2 from the germline V gene are SEHNR and FQNEAQ (reference sequence). V lost 1 base to trimming and J lost 6 bases, with 12 bases between them. CDR3 bases: TGTGCCAGCAGCTTAGTAGGAGGCTGGGATGGCTACACCTTC. Its protein is CASSLVGGWDGYTF. Drawing the rest from reference TRBV7-9 and TRBJ1-2, the complete variable domain is DTGVSQNPRHKITKRGQNVTFRCDPISEHNRLYWYRQTLGQGPEFLTYFQNEAQLEKSRLLSDRFSAERPKGSFSTLEIQRTEQGDSAMYLCASSLVGGWDGYTFGSGTRLTVV.

This clonotype was counted at least ten times. The rearrangement joins TRBV9 to TRBJ2-3, with D unclear. This CDR3 has 12 amino acids. The germline V and J ends were trimmed by 4 bases and 4 bases, with 7 bases remaining between them. Per the germline V gene, CDR1 is SGDLS and CDR2 is YYNGEE. Here the CDR3 DNA reads TGTGCCAGCAGCTCCCAGTCAGATACGCAGTATTTT. Translated, it gives CASSSQSDTQYF. The whole variable domain, remainder taken from reference TRBV9 and TRBJ2-3, is DSGVTQTPKHLITATGQRVTLRCSPRSGDLSVYWYQQSLDQGLQFLIQYYNGEERAKGNILERFSAQQFPDLHSELNLSSLELGDSALYFCASSSQSDTQYFGPGTRLTVL.

This clonotype was counted a few times. The chain has TRBV4-1 and TRBJ1-5; D ambiguous. The CDR3 extends over 13 amino acids. Germline loops: CDR1 MGHRA, CDR2 YSYEKL. V shed 4 bases and J shed 4 bases, with 8 bases lying between them. The CDR3, as DNA: TGCGCCAGCAGCCCCCGTCTGAATCAGCCCCAGCATTTT. This gives the protein CASSPRLNQPQHF.

The table lists this clonotype with a few counts. The chain links TRBV20-1 to TRBJ2-3; no reliable D call. This CDR3 comprises 18 residues. V was clipped by 3 bases and J by 2 bases, with 24 bases between them. Germline V CDR1 and CDR2: DFQATT, SNEGSKA (reference sequence). The chain's CDR3 is CSASRVESVLIHTDTQYF. CDR3 DNA sequence: TGCAGTGCTAGTAGGGTAGAGTCGGTTTTAATCCACACAGATACGCAGTATTTT.

The DNA for the CDR3 is TGTGCCTGGAGGCCTCCGTCTAGCGTTGAGCAGTTCTTC. Protein product: CAWRPPSSVEQFF. The V gene is TRBV30, the J gene TRBJ2-1; maybe TRBD2 (6 bases). This CDR3 comprises 13 residues. Trimming shortened V by 3 bases and J by 9 bases, and 15 bases separated the two germline ends. CDR1 and CDR2 from the germline V gene are GTSNPN and SVGIG (reference sequence).

This clonotype was detected only a few times. The chain recombines TRBV29-1 with TRBJ2-1; D not resolved. Trimming cost V 7 bases and J 7 bases, with 11 bases left between them. Germline CDR1 SQVTM, CDR2 ANQGSEA. This CDR3 spans 11 amino acids. The CDR3 DNA is TGCAGCGAAACCGTCGATAATGAGCAGTTCTTC. Encoded protein: CSETVDNEQFF.

This clonotype has more than one count but fewer than ten. This chain links TRBV3-1 with TRBJ2-7; D is unclear. Germline-derived CDR1 and CDR2 are LGHDT and YNNKEL (reference sequence). Trimming left V 1 base short and J 2 bases short, with 18 bases between. The length of the CDR3 is 17 residues. The CDR3 here is CASSQGRRLDYTYEQYF. The DNA of the CDR3 is TGTGCCAGCAGCCAAGGTAGAAGACTGGATTATACCTACGAGCAGTACTTC.

This clonotype appeared a few times. The chain uses TRBV30 and TRBJ2-3, with 9 bases aligning to TRBD2. There are 14 residues in the CDR3. Unmatched junction bases numbered 3, after V lost 3 bases and J lost 2 bases. Germline V lookup: CDR1 GTSNPN, CDR2 SVGIG (reference sequence). CDR3 region: CAWSKREDTDTQYF. The CDR3 nucleotides are TGTGCCTGGAGCAAGCGGGAGGACACAGATACGCAGTATTTT.

The table lists this clonotype with a few counts. The chain links TRBV9 to TRBJ1-2, with 9 bases that match TRBD1. The CDR3 runs to 13 residues. Germline CDR1 reads SGDLS; CDR2 reads YYNGEE. V dropped 3 bases and J dropped 8; count of bases not matched to a gene: 5. The CDR3 bases are TGTGCCAGCAGCGATGGGACAGGGATAGGCTACACCTTC. It specifies CASSDGTGIGYTF.

At least ten counts were recorded for this clonotype. V is TRBV4-1 and J is TRBJ1-2, with TRBD1 matching over 8 bases. J was trimmed by 0 bases and V by 4 bases; bases with no gene match: 7. This CDR3 has 16 amino acids. Germline V gene lookup returns CDR1 MGHRA and CDR2 YSYEKL. This CDR3 reads CASSLTWTGTNYGYTF. CDR3 nucleotides: TGCGCCAGCAGCCTAACCTGGACAGGGACTAACTATGGCTACACCTTC.

The table lists this clonotype with a few counts. This chain uses TRBV11-2 with TRBJ2-7; D ambiguous. From germline, CDR1 is SGHAT and CDR2 FQNNGV. The germline V and J ends were trimmed by 5 bases and 4 bases, with 15 bases remaining between them. There are 14 residues in the CDR3. The CDR3 region has the DNA TGTGCCAGCAGCCCTGGGTCCCTTACTTACGAGCAGTACTTC. Translated: CASSPGSLTYEQYF. The full variable domain, completed using reference TRBV11-2 and TRBJ2-7, is EAGVAQSPRYKIIEKRQSVAFWCNPISGHATLYWYQQILGQGPKLLIQFQNNGVVDDSQLPKDRFSAERLKGVDSTLKIQPAKLEDSAVYLCASSPGSLTYEQYFGPGTRLTVT.

This rearrangement joins TRBV7-2 to TRBJ2-2; 7 bases fit TRBD2. J lost 13 bases, V lost 5 bases, and 22 bases had no gene match. The germline CDR1 and CDR2 sequences are SGHTA and FQGNSA. The CDR3 extends over 17 amino acids. This CDR3 reads CASSLRAGPLDPGGLFF. The CDR3 DNA sequence: TGTGCCAGCAGCCTCCGGGCAGGGCCGCTAGACCCGGGAGGGCTGTTTTTT.